The T cell receptor (beta chain) under discussion was sequenced for a study of blood T cell repertoires in COVID-19. About the research overall: Sites in the United States, Italy and Spain provided acute and convalescent COVID-19 samples. T cells, B-cell-depleted T cells, or PBMCs supplied cDNA or gDNA.

CDR3 length: 12 residues. The germline V gene has CDR1 LNHDA and CDR2 SQIVND (reference sequence). Trimming removed 3 bases at V and 8 bases at J, with 7 bases between. This clone was seen a few times. Original data processing: Estimates of nucleated cell counts were drawn from the amplification of reference gene primers. Clones were sequenced by immunoSEQ multiplex PCR, and TCRdb holds only the in-frame ones, with some missing. V, J and clone size derive from that table, while D and trimming were established from the DNA sequence. The sample consists of 160,000 or so clones, 82% of them appearing once.

The receptor's source is a woman between 65 and 79 years old with acute or convalescent COVID-19. The rearrangement joins TRBV19 to TRBJ2-2; D ambiguous. Sequenced sample: peripheral blood. The CDR3 is CASSIMLGELFF. CDR3 nucleotide sequence: TGTGCCAGTAGTATTATGTTGGGGGAGCTGTTTTTT.